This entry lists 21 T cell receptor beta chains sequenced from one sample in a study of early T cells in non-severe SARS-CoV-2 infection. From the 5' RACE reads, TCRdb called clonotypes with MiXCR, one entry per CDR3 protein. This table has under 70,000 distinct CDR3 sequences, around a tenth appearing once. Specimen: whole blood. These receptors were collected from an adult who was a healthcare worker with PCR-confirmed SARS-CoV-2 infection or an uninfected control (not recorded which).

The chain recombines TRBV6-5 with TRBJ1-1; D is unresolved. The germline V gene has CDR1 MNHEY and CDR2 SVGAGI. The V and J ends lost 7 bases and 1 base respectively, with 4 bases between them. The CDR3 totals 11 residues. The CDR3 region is CASTGNTEAFF. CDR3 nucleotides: TGTGCCAGCACCGGGAACACTGAAGCTTTCTTT.

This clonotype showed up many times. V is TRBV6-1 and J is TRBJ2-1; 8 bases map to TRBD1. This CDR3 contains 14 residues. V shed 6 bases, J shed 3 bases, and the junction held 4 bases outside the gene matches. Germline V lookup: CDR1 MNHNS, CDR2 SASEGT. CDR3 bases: TGTGCCAGCAGCACGGACAGGGTCTACAATGAGCAGTTCTTC. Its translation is CASSTDRVYNEQFF.

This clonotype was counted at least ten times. The CDR3 bases are TGTGCCAGTCAGCTCGGTTCCGAAAACTATGGCTACACCTTC. Translated: CASQLGSENYGYTF. V usage is TRBV28 and J usage is TRBJ1-2, with D unclear. Germline V gene data show CDR1 as MDHEN and CDR2 as SYDVKM. The CDR3 contains 14 residues. Trimming left V 9 bases short and J 2 bases short, with 16 bases between.

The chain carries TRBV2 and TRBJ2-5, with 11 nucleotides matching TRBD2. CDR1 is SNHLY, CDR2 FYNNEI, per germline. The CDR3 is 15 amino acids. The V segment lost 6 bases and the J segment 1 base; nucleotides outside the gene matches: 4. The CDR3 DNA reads TGTGCCAGCAGGGCGACTAGCGGGGCCCAAGAGACCCAGTACTTC. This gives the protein CASRATSGAQETQYF.

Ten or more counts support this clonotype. CDR3 region: CASSLVSKGAAYEQYF. CDR3 nucleotide sequence: TGTGCCAGCAGCTTAGTATCCAAGGGGGCCGCCTACGAGCAGTACTTC. This chain uses TRBV13 with TRBJ2-7; 7 nucleotides agree with TRBD1. Germline assignment: CDR1 PRHDT and CDR2 FYEKMQ (reference sequence). This CDR3 has 16 amino acids. J gave up 2 bases and V 1 base, and 8 bases lay outside the gene matches.

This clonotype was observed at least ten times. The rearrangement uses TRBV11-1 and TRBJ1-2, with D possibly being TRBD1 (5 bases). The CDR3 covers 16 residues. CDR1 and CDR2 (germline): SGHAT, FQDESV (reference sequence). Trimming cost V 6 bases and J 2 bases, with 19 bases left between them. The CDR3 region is CASSWDGLNLNYGYTF. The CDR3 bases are TGTGCCAGCAGTTGGGACGGATTAAACCTCAACTATGGCTACACCTTC.

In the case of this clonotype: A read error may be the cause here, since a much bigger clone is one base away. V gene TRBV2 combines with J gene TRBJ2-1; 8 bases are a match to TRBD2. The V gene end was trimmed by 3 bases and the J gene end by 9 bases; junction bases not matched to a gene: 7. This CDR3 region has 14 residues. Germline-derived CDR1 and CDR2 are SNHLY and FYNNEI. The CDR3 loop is CASSERRLALEQFF. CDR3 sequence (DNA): TGTGCCAGCAGTGAGCGCAGACTAGCGCTTGAGCAGTTCTTC.

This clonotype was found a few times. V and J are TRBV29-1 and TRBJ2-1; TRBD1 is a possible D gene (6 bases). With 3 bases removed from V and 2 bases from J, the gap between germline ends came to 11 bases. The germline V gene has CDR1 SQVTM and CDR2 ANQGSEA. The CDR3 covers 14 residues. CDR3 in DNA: TGCAGCGTTGATTGGGGGACAACCTACAATGAGCAGTTCTTC. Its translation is CSVDWGTTYNEQFF.

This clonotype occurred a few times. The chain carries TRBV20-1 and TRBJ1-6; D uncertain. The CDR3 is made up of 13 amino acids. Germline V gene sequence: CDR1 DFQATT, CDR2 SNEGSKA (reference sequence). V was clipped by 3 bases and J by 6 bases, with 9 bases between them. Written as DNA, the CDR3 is TGCAGTGCTAGTATCCAGGCTAATTCACCCCTCCACTTT. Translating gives CSASIQANSPLHF.

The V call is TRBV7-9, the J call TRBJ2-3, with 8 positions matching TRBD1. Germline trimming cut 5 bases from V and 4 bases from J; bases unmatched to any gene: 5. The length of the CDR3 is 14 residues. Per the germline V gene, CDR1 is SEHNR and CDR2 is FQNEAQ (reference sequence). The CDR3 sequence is CASSVQGAPDTQYF. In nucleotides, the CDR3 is TGTGCCAGCAGCGTGCAGGGGGCCCCAGATACGCAGTATTTT.

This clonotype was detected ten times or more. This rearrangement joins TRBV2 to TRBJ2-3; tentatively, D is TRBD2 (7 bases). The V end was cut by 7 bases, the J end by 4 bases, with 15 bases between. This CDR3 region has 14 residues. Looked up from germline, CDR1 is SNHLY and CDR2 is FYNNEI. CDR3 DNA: TGTGCCAGCAAAAAGGGGGAGGGGGCAGATACGCAGTATTTT. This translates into CASKKGEGADTQYF. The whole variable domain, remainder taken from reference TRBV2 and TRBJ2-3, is EPEVTQTPSHQVTQMGQEVILRCVPISNHLYFYWYRQILGQKVEFLVSFYNNEISEKSEIFDDQFSVERPDGSNFTLKIRSTKLEDSAMYFCASKKGEGADTQYFGPGTRLTVL.

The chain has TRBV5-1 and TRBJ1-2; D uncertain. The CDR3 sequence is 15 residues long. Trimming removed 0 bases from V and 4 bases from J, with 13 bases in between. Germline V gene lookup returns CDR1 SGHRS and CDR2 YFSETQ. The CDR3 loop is CASSLVSGYGYGYTF. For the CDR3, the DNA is TGCGCCAGCAGCTTGGTTTCCGGGTACGGCTATGGCTACACCTTC.

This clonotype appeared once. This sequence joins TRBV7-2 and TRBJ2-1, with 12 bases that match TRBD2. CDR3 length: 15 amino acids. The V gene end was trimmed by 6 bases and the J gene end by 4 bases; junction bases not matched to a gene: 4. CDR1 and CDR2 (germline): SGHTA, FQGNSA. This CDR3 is CASRPLAGGYNEQFF. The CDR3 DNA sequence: TGTGCCAGCAGACCCCTAGCGGGAGGGTACAATGAGCAGTTCTTC.

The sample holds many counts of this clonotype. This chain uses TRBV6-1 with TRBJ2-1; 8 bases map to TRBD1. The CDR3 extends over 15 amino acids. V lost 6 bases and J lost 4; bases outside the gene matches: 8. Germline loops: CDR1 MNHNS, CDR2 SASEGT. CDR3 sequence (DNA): TGTGCCAGCAGACGAGACAGGGGTTCTTACAATGAGCAGTTCTTC. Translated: CASRRDRGSYNEQFF.

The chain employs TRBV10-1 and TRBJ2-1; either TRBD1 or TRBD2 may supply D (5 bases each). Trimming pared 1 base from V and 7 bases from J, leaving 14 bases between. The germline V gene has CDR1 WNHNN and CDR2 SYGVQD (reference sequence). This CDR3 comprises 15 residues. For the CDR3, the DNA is TGCGCCAGCAGTGAGTTCGTGGGACCGGGGAATGAGCAGTTCTTC. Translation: CASSEFVGPGNEQFF.

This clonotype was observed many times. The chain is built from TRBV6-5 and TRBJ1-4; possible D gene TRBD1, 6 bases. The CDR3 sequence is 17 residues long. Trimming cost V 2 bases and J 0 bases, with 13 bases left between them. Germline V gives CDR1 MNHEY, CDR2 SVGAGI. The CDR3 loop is CASSYGRGRATNEKLFF. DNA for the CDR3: TGTGCCAGCAGTTACGGCAGGGGACGAGCAACTAATGAAAAACTGTTTTTT.

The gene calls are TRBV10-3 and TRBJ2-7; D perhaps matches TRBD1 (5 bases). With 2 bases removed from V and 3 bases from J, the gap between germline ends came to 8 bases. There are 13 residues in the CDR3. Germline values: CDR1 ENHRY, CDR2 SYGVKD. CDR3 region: CAISELTDYEQYF. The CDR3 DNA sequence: TGTGCCATCAGTGAGCTGACAGACTACGAGCAGTACTTC.

CDR3: CASSPTYGVSSGNTIYF. Here the CDR3 DNA reads TGTGCCAGCAGCCCTACATACGGGGTTTCCTCTGGAAACACCATATATTTT. This chain connects TRBV3-1 to TRBJ1-3; D call uncertain. Trimming removed 4 bases at V and 0 bases at J, with 16 bases between. This CDR3 is built from 17 residues. CDR1 is LGHDT and CDR2 is YNNKEL in the germline V gene (reference sequence).

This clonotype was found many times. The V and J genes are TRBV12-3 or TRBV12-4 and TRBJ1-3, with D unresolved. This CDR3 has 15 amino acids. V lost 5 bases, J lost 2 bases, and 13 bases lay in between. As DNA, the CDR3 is TGTGCCAGCAGTCACGACGGAGGCACTGGAAACACCATATATTTT. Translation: CASSHDGGTGNTIYF.

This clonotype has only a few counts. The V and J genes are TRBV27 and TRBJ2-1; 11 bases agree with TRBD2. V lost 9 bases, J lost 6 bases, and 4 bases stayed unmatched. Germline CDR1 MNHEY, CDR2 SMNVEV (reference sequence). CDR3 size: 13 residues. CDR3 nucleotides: TGTGCCAGTAGCGGGGGGGCCATCAATGAGCAGTTCTTC. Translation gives CASSGGAINEQFF.

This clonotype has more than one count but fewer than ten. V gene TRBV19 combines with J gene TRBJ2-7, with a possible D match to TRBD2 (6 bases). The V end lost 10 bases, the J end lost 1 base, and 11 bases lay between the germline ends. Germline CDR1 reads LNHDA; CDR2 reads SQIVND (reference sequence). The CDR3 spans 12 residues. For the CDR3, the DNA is TGTGCCACGATCAGCGGGTCCTACGAGCAGTACTTC. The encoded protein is CATISGSYEQYF.